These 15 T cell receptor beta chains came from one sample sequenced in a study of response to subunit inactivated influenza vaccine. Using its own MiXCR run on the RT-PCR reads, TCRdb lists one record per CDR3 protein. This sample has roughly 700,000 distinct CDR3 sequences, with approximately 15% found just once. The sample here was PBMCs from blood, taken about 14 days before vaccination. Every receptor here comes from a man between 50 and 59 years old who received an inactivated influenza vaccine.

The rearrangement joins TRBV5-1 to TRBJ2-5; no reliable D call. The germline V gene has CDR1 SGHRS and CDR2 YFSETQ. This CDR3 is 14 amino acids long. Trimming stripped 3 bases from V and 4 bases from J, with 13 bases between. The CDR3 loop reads CASSSAIGAETQYF. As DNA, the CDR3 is TGCGCCAGCAGCTCGGCGATCGGAGCAGAGACCCAGTACTTC.

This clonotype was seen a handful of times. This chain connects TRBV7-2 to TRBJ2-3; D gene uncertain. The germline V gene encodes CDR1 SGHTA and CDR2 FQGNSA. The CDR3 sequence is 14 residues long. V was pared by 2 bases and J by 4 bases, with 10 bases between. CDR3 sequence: CASSLYEFADTQYF. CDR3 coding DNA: TGTGCCAGCAGCTTATATGAGTTCGCAGATACGCAGTATTTT.

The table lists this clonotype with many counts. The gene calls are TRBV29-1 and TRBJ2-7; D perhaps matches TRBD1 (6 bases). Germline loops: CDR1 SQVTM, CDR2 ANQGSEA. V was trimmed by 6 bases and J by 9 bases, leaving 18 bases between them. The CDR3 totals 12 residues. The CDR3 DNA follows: TGCAGCGTCGAACGTCAGGGGACGGGGCAGTACTTC. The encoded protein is CSVERQGTGQYF.

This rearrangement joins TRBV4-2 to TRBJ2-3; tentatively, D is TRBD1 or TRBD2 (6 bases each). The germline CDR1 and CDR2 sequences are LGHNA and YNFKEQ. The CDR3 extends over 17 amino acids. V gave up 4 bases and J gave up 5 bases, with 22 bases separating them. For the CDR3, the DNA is TGTGCCAGCAGCCCTGAGGGGGACTCCCCCAGAGGAGATACGCAGTATTTT. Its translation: CASSPEGDSPRGDTQYF.

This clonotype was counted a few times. In nucleotides, the CDR3 is TGTGCCACCAGTGAACAGGGCTGGCTCGGCACAGATACGCAGTATTTT. Protein: CATSEQGWLGTDTQYF. The V call is TRBV24-1, the J call TRBJ2-3; maybe TRBD1 (6 bases). V dropped 4 bases and J dropped 1 base, with 14 bases sitting between them. Per germline, CDR1 KGHDR and CDR2 SFDVKD. The CDR3 is made up of 16 amino acids.

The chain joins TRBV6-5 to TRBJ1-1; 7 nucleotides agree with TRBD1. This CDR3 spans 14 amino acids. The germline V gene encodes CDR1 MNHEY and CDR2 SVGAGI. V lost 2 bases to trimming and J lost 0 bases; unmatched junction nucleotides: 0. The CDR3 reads CASSYDRVNTEAFF. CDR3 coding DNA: TGTGCCAGCAGTTACGACAGGGTGAACACTGAAGCTTTCTTT.

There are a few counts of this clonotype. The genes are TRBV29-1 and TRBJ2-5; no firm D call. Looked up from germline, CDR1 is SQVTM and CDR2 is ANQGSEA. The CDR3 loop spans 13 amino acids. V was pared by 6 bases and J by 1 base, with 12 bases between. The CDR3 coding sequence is TGCAGCGTCCCCATGGGCCTCCAAGAGACCCAGTACTTC. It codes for CSVPMGLQETQYF.

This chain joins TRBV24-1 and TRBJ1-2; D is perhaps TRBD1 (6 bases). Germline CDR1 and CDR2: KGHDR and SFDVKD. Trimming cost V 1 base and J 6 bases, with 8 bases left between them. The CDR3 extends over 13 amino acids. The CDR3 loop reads CATSDFGGDGYTF. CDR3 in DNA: TGTGCCACCAGTGATTTCGGGGGCGATGGCTACACCTTC.

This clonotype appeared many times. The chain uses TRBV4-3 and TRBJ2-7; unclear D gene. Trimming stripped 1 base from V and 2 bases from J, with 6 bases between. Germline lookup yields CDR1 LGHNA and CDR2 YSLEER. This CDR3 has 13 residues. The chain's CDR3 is CASSQGTTYEQYF. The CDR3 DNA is TGCGCCAGCAGCCAAGGAACCACCTACGAGCAGTACTTC.

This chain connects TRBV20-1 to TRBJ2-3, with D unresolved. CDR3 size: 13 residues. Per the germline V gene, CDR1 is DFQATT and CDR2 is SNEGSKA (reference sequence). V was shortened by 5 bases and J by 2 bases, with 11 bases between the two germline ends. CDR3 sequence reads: CSAFRALTDTQYF. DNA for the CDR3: TGCAGTGCTTTTCGGGCCCTCACAGATACGCAGTATTTT.

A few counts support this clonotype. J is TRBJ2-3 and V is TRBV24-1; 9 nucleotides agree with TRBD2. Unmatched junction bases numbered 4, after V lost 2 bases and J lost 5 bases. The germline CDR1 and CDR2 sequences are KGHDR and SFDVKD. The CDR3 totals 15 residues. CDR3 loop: CATSDSPSGEDTQYF. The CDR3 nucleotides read TGTGCCACCAGTGATTCGCCTAGCGGGGAAGATACGCAGTATTTT.

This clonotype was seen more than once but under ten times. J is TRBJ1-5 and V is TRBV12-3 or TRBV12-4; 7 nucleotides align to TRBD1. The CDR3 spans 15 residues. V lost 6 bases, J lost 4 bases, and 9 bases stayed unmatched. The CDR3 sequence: CASSQNDRDNQPQHF. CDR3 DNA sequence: TGTGCCAGCAGCCAAAATGACAGGGATAATCAGCCCCAGCATTTT.

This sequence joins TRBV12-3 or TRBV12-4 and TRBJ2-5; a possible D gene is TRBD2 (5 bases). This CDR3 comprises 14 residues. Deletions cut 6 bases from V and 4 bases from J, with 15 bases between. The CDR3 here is CASRQTTTSETQYF. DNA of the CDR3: TGTGCCAGCAGACAAACGACTACCTCAGAGACCCAGTACTTC.

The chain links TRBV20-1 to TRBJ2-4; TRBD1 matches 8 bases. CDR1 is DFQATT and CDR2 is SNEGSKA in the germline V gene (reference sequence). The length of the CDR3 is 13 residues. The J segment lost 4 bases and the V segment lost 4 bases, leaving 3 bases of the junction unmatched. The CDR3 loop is CSATGGLKNIQYF. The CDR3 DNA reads TGCAGTGCTACAGGGGGCCTAAAAAACATTCAGTACTTC.

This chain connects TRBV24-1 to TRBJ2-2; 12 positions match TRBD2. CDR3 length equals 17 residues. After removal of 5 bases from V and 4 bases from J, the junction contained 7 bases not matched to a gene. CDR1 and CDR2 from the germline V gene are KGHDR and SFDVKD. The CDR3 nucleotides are TGTGCCACCAGTGGTCTAGCGGGGGGGCCGGTCACCGGGGAGCTGTTTTTT. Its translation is CATSGLAGGPVTGELFF.